This T cell receptor (beta chain) appears in the sequencing data of a study of shared clonotypes between healthy human individuals (dated by TCRdb to the early 2020s). Background on the whole study: Three men and two women, aged 18 to 49 years, made up the cohort. For each donor, three plates each were used for CD4 naive and CD4 memory, two plates were used for CD8 naive, and one plate was used for CD8 memory. Blood TCR repertoires of a handful of healthy adults were deeply sequenced to estimate repertoire size and the extent of clonotype sharing between individuals. To increase sequencing depth and limit assay-specific biases, different laboratories used diverse techniques to prepare libraries and sequence TCR repertoires. Each donor's leukapheresis produced roughly between roughly 0.85 and 9.5 billion PBMCs.

Using the deep immunoSEQ assay, multiplex PCR amplified TCR CDR3 regions from genomic DNA. Extracted genomic DNA from each cell subset was distributed evenly across all wells of several immunoSEQ 96-well plates, and each plate was treated as a replicate. Each replicate PCR for sorted subsets received about 200 ng genomic DNA, equal to roughly 30,000 T cell genomes. Purified libraries were measured with a Qubit 3.0 fluorometer, size-checked on a Bioanalyzer 2100, and measured again with the KAPA Library Quantification kit. A separate single-read 150-cycle Illumina NextSeq 550 flow cell was used to sequence each immunoSEQ 96-well plate. On the authors' methods: Because only junctional sequences without quality scores were contained in the immunoSEQ output, filtering matching that applied to full-length reads could not be performed. Sequences were annotated with PyIR, a Python wrapper for IgBLAST v1.9, and V/J genes and CDR3 were assigned using IMGT germline references. Reads were removed for weak V/J assignments (E-value above 1e-6), missing CDR3, stop codons, out-of-frame junctions, or ambiguous translated residues. A V3J clonotype was defined by an identical inferred V gene, J gene, and CDR3 amino acid sequence. To compute the percentage overlap between repertoires, the number of shared unique clonotypes was divided by the size of the smaller repertoire. Richness of each repertoire was evaluated using RTK rarefaction, the Chao1 estimator, and Recon v2.1 estimates of unobserved clonotypes. Generation probabilities were computed with OLGA for all TCRbeta clonotypes obtained by the gDNA method from a handful of donors. TCRdb holds this immuneACCESS table with in-frame rearrangements only. Some clones are missing; in checked studies, unresolved V genes explain under half, and the rest has no known cause. From that table come the V and J calls and clone size; the DNA was used to work out D and trimming. The sample has a few million clones on record, approximately 93% of them singletons. About 0.39% of the sample lies in the top ten.

General findings and caveats noted by the study authors: Sharing across a handful of donors was observed for around 5% of naive CD4, over 3% of naive CD8, 2% to 2.5% of memory CD4, and roughly 0.4% of memory CD8 clonotypes. Clonotypes shared by all four sorted-subset donors showed higher generation probabilities than non-shared clonotypes. Sampling was limited to blood, and TCR repertoires in tissue likely differ from TCR repertoires in blood. Naive subsets generally had larger estimated clonotype richness than memory subsets. The small number of donors limited the genetic and exposure-history diversity represented. Pairwise subsampling indicated that sequencing depth was expected to affect the degree of clonotype sharing among donors. Rarefaction of sorted-subset datasets indicated incomplete sequencing despite the large sequencing depth.

Healthy HIV-negative adults with no recently reported acute infections or vaccinations were included as donors. Every donor was a Caucasian adult living in Nashville, Tennessee, USA. CD4+ T cells were enriched through magnetic negative selection, after which naive cells were positively selected on CD45RA and the remaining negative fraction served as the memory subset. Blood was collected by leukapheresis, and PBMCs were isolated by Ficoll-Histopaque density gradient centrifugation and then cryopreserved in liquid nitrogen vapor phase. Purity and quantity of every magnetically sorted T cell population were checked by analytical flow cytometry. Genomic DNA was isolated from each sorted fraction and quantified by UV absorbance on a Nanodrop 2000c. From the cysteine through the phenylalanine, the CDR3 covers 14 amino acids. The entry retains the CDR3 DNA only, 42 bases that are in frame from base 1. For CDR1 and CDR2, the germline V gene lists KGHSH and LQKENI. V gives up 3 bases and J gives up 6 bases, and the segment between their germline ends measures 15 bases.

A remark on this clone: The antigen it binds to is not known. Qualities for individual bases were not recorded, and no much larger clone is one base off.

Rearrangement joined TRBV18 to TRBJ2-7; the D gene assignment is ambiguous. This sequence originates from a young man in good health. Some clones in this sample may be carry-over from other donors' samples. The source material was naive CD4+ T cells from PBMCs. The sample's cell subset or site label, in plain terms: CD45RA+ positively selected. The DNA is as follows: TGTGCCAGCTCACCTGGGGATTCGACCGGCGAGCAGTACTTC. It translates as CASSPGDSTGEQYF.